This T cell receptor beta chain was retrieved from a study of PD-1 blockade in classical Hodgkin lymphoma. Study information: Nivolumab 3 mg/kg was given intravenously every 2 weeks. Broader study findings: Baseline diversity was lower in partial responders and progressors than complete responders. TCR diversity in CD4+, not CD8+, cells rose significantly by C4D1.

All patients relapsed after autologous stem cell transplantation, and brentuximab vedotin exposure varied. Only in-frame clones appear in the TCRdb table, and some are missing; sequencing was by immunoSEQ multiplex PCR. This repertoire shows more than 12,000 clones, around 84% found once; its top ten account for under 6%. The CDR3 runs 15 residues. Germline CDR1 and CDR2: LGHNA and YSLEER. Trimming removed 1 base from V and 0 bases from J, with 9 bases in between. As for this clone: The antigen is undetermined.

The receptor was isolated from a human donor with classical Hodgkin lymphoma. The chain joins TRBV4-3 to TRBJ2-5; D tentatively fits TRBD1 or TRBD2 (5 bases each). The sample here was peripheral blood mononuclear cells (PBMCs), taken at baseline. The CDR3 coding sequence is TGCGCCAGCAGCCAAGTGCTGGGGGACCAAGAGACCCAGTACTTC. Translating gives CASSQVLGDQETQYF.